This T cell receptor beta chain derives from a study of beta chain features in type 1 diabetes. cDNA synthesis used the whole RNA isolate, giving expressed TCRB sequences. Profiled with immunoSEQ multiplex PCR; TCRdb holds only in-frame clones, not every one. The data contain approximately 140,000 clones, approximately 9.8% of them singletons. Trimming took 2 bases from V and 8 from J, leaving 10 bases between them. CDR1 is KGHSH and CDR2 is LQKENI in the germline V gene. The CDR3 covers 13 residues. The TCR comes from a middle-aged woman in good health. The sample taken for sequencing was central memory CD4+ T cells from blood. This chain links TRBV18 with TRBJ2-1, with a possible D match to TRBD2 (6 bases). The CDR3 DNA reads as TGTGCCAGCTCACCAGGAGGGATGGATGAGCAGTTCTTC. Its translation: CASSPGGMDEQFF.